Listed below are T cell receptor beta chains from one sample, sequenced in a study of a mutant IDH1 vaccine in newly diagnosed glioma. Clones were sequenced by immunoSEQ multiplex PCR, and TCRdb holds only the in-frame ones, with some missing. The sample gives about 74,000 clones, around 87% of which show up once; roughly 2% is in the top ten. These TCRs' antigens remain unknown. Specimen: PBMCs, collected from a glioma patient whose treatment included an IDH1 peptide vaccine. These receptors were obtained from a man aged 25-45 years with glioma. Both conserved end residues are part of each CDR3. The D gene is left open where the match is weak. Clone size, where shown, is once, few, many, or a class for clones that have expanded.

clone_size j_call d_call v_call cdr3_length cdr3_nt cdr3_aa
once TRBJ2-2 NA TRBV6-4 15 TGTGCCAGCAGTCTGGTAGGGGGGAACACCGGGGAGCTGTTTTTT CASSLVGGNTGELFF
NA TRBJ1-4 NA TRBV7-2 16 TGTGCCAGCAGCTCCGGGGCGGCGACAGGAGGTGAAAAACTGTTTTTT CASSSGAATGGEKLFF
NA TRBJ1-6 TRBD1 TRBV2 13 TGTGCCGGCCGGGACAGGGGTGGGTCACCCCTCCACTTT CAGRDRGGSPLHF
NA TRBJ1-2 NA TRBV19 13 TGTGCCAGTAGGCCGGGGGGTAACTATGGCTACACCTTC CASRPGGNYGYTF
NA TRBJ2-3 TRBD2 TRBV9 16 TGTGCCAGCAGCTTGGGACTAGCGGGGGGGCTTGCTACGCAGTATTTT CASSLGLAGGLATQYF
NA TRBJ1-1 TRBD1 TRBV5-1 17 TGCGCCAGCAGCTTTTACAGGGGGCGGCGGCAGAACACTGAAGCTTTCTTT CASSFYRGRRQNTEAFF
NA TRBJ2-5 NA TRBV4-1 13 TGCGCCAGCAGCCGAGGAGGGGTGGAGACCCAGTACTTC CASSRGGVETQYF
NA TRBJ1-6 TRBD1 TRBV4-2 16 TGTGCCGGCAGGGCCGACGGACAGGGAAATAAGGCACCCCTCCACTTT CAGRADGQGNKAPLHF
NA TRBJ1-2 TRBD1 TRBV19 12 TGTGCCAGCTGGGACAGGGTCGGTGGCTACACCTTC CASWDRVGGYTF
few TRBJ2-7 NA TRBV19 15 TGTGCCAGTAGTATTGGAGGGATGGGATCCTACGAGCAGTACTTC CASSIGGMGSYEQYF
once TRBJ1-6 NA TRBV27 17 TGTGCCAGCAGTTTATCGGCCATGACCATTCGGAATTCACCCCTCCACTTT CASSLSAMTIRNSPLHF
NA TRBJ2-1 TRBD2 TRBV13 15 TGTGCCAGCAGCTTTAGCGGGAGCGGGGTATATGAGCAGTTCTTC CASSFSGSGVYEQFF
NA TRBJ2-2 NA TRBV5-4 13 TGTGCCAGCAGCTTCGACTTCACCGGGGAGCTGTTTTTT CASSFDFTGELFF
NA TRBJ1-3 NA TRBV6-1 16 TGTGCCAGCAGTGAACAGGGACCGCACTCTGGAAACACCATATATTTT CASSEQGPHSGNTIYF
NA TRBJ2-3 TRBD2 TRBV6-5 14 TGTGCCAGCAGTTTCTCGCCGGGGGGAGATACGCAGTATTTT CASSFSPGGDTQYF
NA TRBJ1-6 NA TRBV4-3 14 TGCGCCAGCAGTCTGACAGTCGGTAATTCACCCCTCCACTTT CASSLTVGNSPLHF
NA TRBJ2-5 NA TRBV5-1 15 TGCGCCAGCAGTCCAGGGGACCCAAACCAAGAGACCCAGTACTTC CASSPGDPNQETQYF
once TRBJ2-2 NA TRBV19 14 TGTGCCAGTAGTACCAACACATGGGCAGGGGAGCTGTTTTTT CASSTNTWAGELFF
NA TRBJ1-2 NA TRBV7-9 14 TGTGCCAGCAGCTTAGAGTGGCAGGAGGGGGGCTACACCTTC CASSLEWQEGGYTF
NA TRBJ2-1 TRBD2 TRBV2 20 TGTGCCAGCAGTGGGGGACGAGGACTAGCGGGGGGACGCTCCTACAATGAGCAGTTCTTC CASSGGRGLAGGRSYNEQFF
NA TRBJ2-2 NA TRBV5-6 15 TGTGCCAGCACCGCCCCGGGGGATTACACCGGGGAGCTGTTTTTT CASTAPGDYTGELFF
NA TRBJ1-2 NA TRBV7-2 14 TGTGCCAGCAGCTCTGCGGGGGCCGCCTATGGCTACACCTTC CASSSAGAAYGYTF